Following are 27 T cell receptor beta chains from one sample sequenced in a study of technical replicates of blood from a few donors. The assay was immunoSEQ multiplex PCR, and TCRdb's table has in-frame clones only and misses some. The sample holds around 80,000 clones, 89% seen once. The specimen sequenced was T cells isolated from PBMCs. These TCRs come from a human donor in good health.

This rearrangement joins TRBV4-1 to TRBJ1-1, with 8 bases matching TRBD1. This CDR3 contains 14 residues. J was trimmed by 1 base and V by 5 bases; bases with no gene match: 3. CDR1 is MGHRA and CDR2 is YSYEKL in the germline V gene. This CDR3 reads CASSFDRGNTEAFF. The CDR3 DNA follows: TGCGCCAGCAGCTTCGACAGGGGGAACACTGAAGCTTTCTTT.

The rearrangement links TRBV7-3 to TRBJ1-1; 8 bases fit TRBD1. The V gene's germline CDR1 is SGHTA and CDR2 FQGTGA. CDR3 length: 15 residues. V lost 3 bases to trimming and J lost 3 bases; unmatched junction nucleotides: 6. The CDR3 DNA reads TGTGCCAGCAGCTTTGGGGCAGGGGGCTACACTGAAGCTTTCTTT. This gives the protein CASSFGAGGYTEAFF.

The chain uses TRBV4-3 and TRBJ2-7, with 9 bases identical to TRBD2. This CDR3 region has 15 residues. The germline gives CDR1 LGHNA, CDR2 YSLEER. The ends lost 0 bases at V and 0 bases at J; junction bases unmatched: 0. CDR3: CASSQELAGSYEQYF. For the CDR3, the DNA is TGCGCCAGCAGCCAAGAACTAGCGGGCTCCTACGAGCAGTACTTC.

The rearrangement joins TRBV27 to TRBJ2-7; TRBD1 agrees at 7 bases. The V segment lost 3 bases and the J segment 0 bases; nucleotides outside the gene matches: 11. Per germline, CDR1 MNHEY and CDR2 SMNVEV (reference sequence). The CDR3 has 17 residues. The CDR3 region is CASSFNHRGQSSYEQYF. The CDR3 DNA reads as TGTGCCAGCAGTTTTAACCATCGGGGACAGAGCTCCTACGAGCAGTACTTC.

This clone was recorded only once. This chain connects TRBV16 to TRBJ2-1; maybe TRBD1 (5 bases). Trimming stripped 0 bases from V and 2 bases from J, with 11 bases between. The CDR3 runs to 16 residues. Germline V gene data show CDR1 as KGHSY and CDR2 as FQNENV. This CDR3 reads CASSQSKGAAYNEQFF. The CDR3 region has the DNA TGTGCCAGCAGCCAATCAAAAGGGGCTGCCTACAATGAGCAGTTCTTC.

This rearrangement joins TRBV11-3 to TRBJ2-1, with 12 bases identical to TRBD2. This CDR3 contains 18 residues. Germline CDR1 and CDR2: SGHNT and YENEEA. V was pared by 5 bases and J by 3 bases, with 11 bases of the junction left unmatched. CDR3 DNA: TGTGCCAGCAGCCGTACGTATAGACTAGCGGGAGACTACAATGAGCAGTTCTTC. This codes for CASSRTYRLAGDYNEQFF.

This sequence joins TRBV7-3 and TRBJ2-1; unclear D gene. The CDR3 is 14 residues long. Trimming pared 8 bases from V and 0 bases from J, leaving 11 bases between. Germline V gives CDR1 SGHTA, CDR2 FQGTGA. CDR3 sequence (DNA): TGTGCCAGCCCATACAAAAGCTCCTACAATGAGCAGTTCTTC. It encodes CASPYKSSYNEQFF.

This clone was picked up one time. V is TRBV19 and J is TRBJ2-1; 12 nucleotides agree with TRBD2. The CDR3 extends over 13 amino acids. V lost 7 bases, J lost 7 bases, and 2 bases stayed unmatched. Germline-derived CDR1 and CDR2 are LNHDA and SQIVND (reference sequence). For the CDR3, the DNA is TGTGCCAGTAAGACTAGCGGGAGTAATGAGCAGTTCTTC. Its protein is CASKTSGSNEQFF.

The V call is TRBV30, the J call TRBJ2-1, with 7 bases aligning to TRBD2. CDR3 length: 13 residues. Per the germline V gene, CDR1 is GTSNPN and CDR2 is SVGIG (reference sequence). V lost 0 bases and J lost 7; bases outside the gene matches: 3. The CDR3, as DNA: TGTGCCTGGAGTGTCGGCGGGAGAAATGAGCAGTTCTTC. Amino acids: CAWSVGGRNEQFF.

The V gene is TRBV2, the J gene TRBJ2-7, with D tentatively TRBD2 (5 bases). Trimming left V 10 bases short and J 1 base short, with 11 bases between. This CDR3 is 12 amino acids long. Germline V gives CDR1 SNHLY, CDR2 FYNNEI. The CDR3 loop reads CANLGSSYEQYF. The CDR3 coding sequence is TGTGCCAACCTGGGGAGTTCCTACGAGCAGTACTTC. Variable domain in full (rest from reference TRBV2 and TRBJ2-7): EPEVTQTPSHQVTQMGQEVILRCVPISNHLYFYWYRQILGQKVEFLVSFYNNEISEKSEIFDDQFSVERPDGSNFTLKIRSTKLEDSAMYFCANLGSSYEQYFGPGTRLTVT.

This chain uses TRBV29-1 with TRBJ2-6; D is perhaps TRBD2 (5 bases). V lost 7 bases, J lost 0 bases, and 13 bases lay in between. Germline values: CDR1 SQVTM, CDR2 ANQGSEA. The CDR3 length is 15 residues. The CDR3 spells CSAGGPTSGANVLTF. CDR3 in DNA: TGCAGCGCTGGAGGACCGACCTCTGGGGCCAACGTCCTGACTTTC.

The chain carries TRBV27 and TRBJ1-1, with D perhaps TRBD1 (5 bases). In germline, CDR1 is MNHEY, CDR2 SMNVEV (reference sequence). Trimming pared 3 bases from V and 1 base from J, leaving 9 bases between. CDR3 length equals 14 residues. This chain's CDR3 is CASSLFTGNTEAFF. The CDR3 bases are TGTGCCAGCAGTTTGTTTACAGGGAACACTGAAGCTTTCTTT.

The V call is TRBV10-3, the J call TRBJ1-3; D is uncertain. Germline V gene lookup returns CDR1 ENHRY and CDR2 SYGVKD. Trimming took off 4 bases at V and 3 bases at J, with 13 bases between the two ends. The CDR3 runs 15 residues. The CDR3 reads CAISGQVLSGNTIYF. The CDR3 region has the DNA TGTGCCATCAGTGGGCAAGTATTAAGTGGAAACACCATATATTTT.

The chain is built from TRBV7-9 and TRBJ1-1, with D perhaps matching TRBD1 (6 bases). CDR3 size: 12 residues. In germline, CDR1 is SEHNR, CDR2 FQNEAQ (reference sequence). Trimming pared 8 bases from V and 1 base from J, leaving 8 bases between. The DNA of the CDR3 is TGTGCCAGCGAGACAGGGAACACTGAAGCTTTCTTT. Translated, it gives CASETGNTEAFF.

CDR3 protein: CASSVGQGTYEQYF. In DNA, the CDR3 is TGTGCCAGCAGCGTAGGTCAGGGTACCTACGAGCAGTACTTC. The chain has TRBV9 and TRBJ2-7, with TRBD1 as a possible D gene (5 bases). The CDR3 length is 14 residues. The germline V gene encodes CDR1 SGDLS and CDR2 YYNGEE. Between the trimmed V and J ends, which lost 0 bases and 2 bases, there was a span of 9 bases.

CDR3 bases: TGTGCCAGCAGCTTGGCAGGGAACACTGAAGCTTTCTTT. This gives the protein CASSLAGNTEAFF. This chain uses TRBV5-5 with TRBJ1-1; D ambiguous. V lost 0 bases and J lost 1, with 4 bases in between. Per the germline V gene, CDR1 is SGHKS and CDR2 is YYEKEE (reference sequence). This CDR3 has 13 amino acids.

This clone has a single count. The chain carries TRBV27 and TRBJ2-3; the match to TRBD2 covers 8 bases. The CDR3 contains 15 residues. With V trimmed by 3 bases and J by 7 bases, 9 bases remained unmatched. The germline gives CDR1 MNHEY, CDR2 SMNVEV (reference sequence). CDR3 DNA sequence: TGTGCCAGCAGTTTTGGAGCGGGAGTCTTAAATACGCAGTATTTT. This codes for CASSFGAGVLNTQYF.

The chain employs TRBV30 and TRBJ2-2, with TRBD1 matching over 11 bases. Germline V lookup: CDR1 GTSNPN, CDR2 SVGIG (reference sequence). The CDR3 is 13 residues long. V shed 8 bases, J shed 5 bases, and the junction held 4 bases outside the gene matches. CDR3 nucleotides: TGTGCCCGAGGGACAGGGGGTACCGGGGAGCTGTTTTTT. Amino acid sequence: CARGTGGTGELFF. The variable domain in full, completed from reference TRBV30 and TRBJ2-2, reads SQTIHQWPATLVQPVGSPLSLECTVEGTSNPNLYWYRQAAGRGLQLLFYSVGIGQISSEVPQNLSASRPQDRQFILSSKKLLLSDSGFYLCARGTGGTGELFFGEGSRLTVL.

The chain employs TRBV27 and TRBJ1-5, with D tentatively TRBD1 (5 bases). The CDR3 loop spans 15 amino acids. V gave up 2 bases and J gave up 1 base, with 9 bases separating them. Looked up from germline, CDR1 is MNHEY and CDR2 is SMNVEV (reference sequence). The CDR3 protein is CASSLRGASNQPQHF. The CDR3 nucleotides are TGTGCCAGCAGTTTACGCGGGGCGAGCAATCAGCCCCAGCATTTT.

The rearrangement uses TRBV7-8 and TRBJ1-5, with 7 bases fitting TRBD1. The length of the CDR3 is 15 residues. CDR1 and CDR2 (germline): SGHVS, FQNEAQ. Unmatched junction bases numbered 8, after V lost 5 bases and J lost 4 bases. The CDR3 region is CASSAYRGRNQPQHF. The DNA for the CDR3 is TGTGCCAGCAGCGCCTACAGGGGCCGGAATCAGCCCCAGCATTTT. The full variable domain, in which reference TRBV7-8 and TRBJ1-5 provide the parts outside the CDR3, is GAGVSQSPRYKVAKRGQDVALRCDPISGHVSLFWYQQALGQGPEFLTYFQNEAQLDKSGLPSDRFFAERPEGSVSTLKIQRTQQEDSAVYLCASSAYRGRNQPQHFGDGTRLSIL.

The rearrangement uses TRBV7-4 and TRBJ2-1; TRBD2 aligns across 8 bases. Trimming removed 6 bases from V and 7 bases from J; junction bases left unmatched: 11. The CDR3 is 15 residues long. The germline gives CDR1 SGHVT, CDR2 SQSDAQ. The CDR3 loop reads CASSHSTGGHNEQFF. The CDR3, as DNA: TGTGCCAGCAGTCACTCGACGGGAGGGCATAATGAGCAGTTCTTC.

V gene TRBV29-1 combines with J gene TRBJ2-7; 7 bases map to TRBD1. This CDR3 is built from 12 residues. CDR1 is SQVTM and CDR2 is ANQGSEA in the germline V gene. Losses at the gene ends were 8 bases for V and 4 bases for J; bases not matched to a gene: 8. CDR3 DNA sequence: TGCAGCTCTCGGGACAGTCCTTACGAGCAGTACTTC. Translation: CSSRDSPYEQYF.

The chain couples TRBV11-2 to TRBJ2-7; TRBD1 matches at 8 bases. Germline assignment: CDR1 SGHAT and CDR2 FQNNGV. Unmatched junction bases numbered 6, after V lost 5 bases and J lost 3 bases. CDR3 length: 14 residues. CDR3 amino acids: CASSIGQGDYEQYF. The CDR3, as DNA: TGTGCCAGCAGCATAGGACAGGGTGACTACGAGCAGTACTTC.

This chain uses TRBV5-6 with TRBJ2-7; a weak D match, TRBD2 (5 bases). Trimming cost V 2 bases and J 6 bases, with 6 bases left between them. Germline CDR1 SGHDT, CDR2 YYEEEE. The CDR3 contains 11 residues. The CDR3 nucleotides read TGTGCCAGCAGCTTCGGAGGCGAGCAGTACTTC. Protein product: CASSFGGEQYF.

The gene calls are TRBV28 and TRBJ2-3; a possible D gene is TRBD2 (6 bases). There are 15 residues in the CDR3. Trimming stripped 2 bases from V and 1 base from J, with 10 bases between. The germline V gene has CDR1 MDHEN and CDR2 SYDVKM. The CDR3 DNA reads TGTGCCAGCAGTTTACCCGCTAGCGGCACAGATACGCAGTATTTT. Amino acid sequence: CASSLPASGTDTQYF. Combining the CDR3 with reference TRBV28 and TRBJ2-3 gives the whole variable domain DVKVTQSSRYLVKRTGEKVFLECVQDMDHENMFWYRQDPGLGLRLIYFSYDVKMKEKGDIPEGYSVSREKKERFSLILESASTNQTSMYLCASSLPASGTDTQYFGPGTRLTVL.

The CDR3 loop reads CAAIRGNEQFF. DNA of the CDR3: TGTGCCGCCATCCGGGGGAATGAGCAGTTCTTC. The chain combines TRBV28 with TRBJ2-1; D is perhaps TRBD2 (6 bases). Trimming took 11 bases from V and 7 from J, leaving 12 bases between them. The V gene's germline CDR1 is MDHEN and CDR2 SYDVKM. The CDR3 is made up of 11 amino acids.

V and J are TRBV6-4 and TRBJ1-5, with a weak D call TRBD1 (6 bases). Deletions cut 2 bases from V and 2 bases from J, with 28 bases between. The CDR3 has 21 residues. The germline CDR1 and CDR2 sequences are MRHNA and SNTAGT. CDR3: CASSDPRRPNRARRCNQPQHF. In DNA, the CDR3 is TGTGCCAGCAGTGACCCTCGAAGGCCGAACAGGGCCAGGAGGTGCAATCAGCCCCAGCATTTT.